Reported below is one TCR beta chain. This CDR3 contains 15 residues. J lost 9 bases, V lost 4 bases, and 10 bases had no gene match. Germline V gene lookup returns CDR1 WSHSY and CDR2 SAAADI. The sample belongs to a study of T cell responses to AZD1222 COVID-19 vaccine. Clones were read by immunoSEQ multiplex PCR, and TCRdb kept only the in-frame ones, dropping some. The table has roughly 140,000 clones, around 90% seen once. The clonotype comes from an adult who received the AZD1222 COVID-19 vaccine. Sequencing used peripheral blood, obtained 28 days after the second AZD1222 dose. The chain is built from TRBV10-2 and TRBJ2-1, with 9 bases fitting TRBD1. CDR3 residues: CASSVEQGAGGEQFF. For the CDR3, the DNA is TGCGCCAGCAGTGTAGAACAGGGGGCAGGGGGTGAGCAGTTCTTC.